These T cell receptor beta chains were read from a single sample in a study of CD8 T cells in ankylosing spondylitis. One entry per CDR3 protein results from TCRdb running MiXCR on the 5' RACE reads. The sample lists around 220,000 distinct CDR3 sequences, 8% to 11% seen once, with around a fifth in the top ten. The sample comprised blood, either unsorted or a sorted T cell fraction (not recorded which). These receptors originate from a male donor with ankylosing spondylitis or in good health (not recorded which). CDR3s include the opening cysteine and the closing phenylalanine or tryptophan. Clone size, where shown, is once, few, many, or a class for clones that have expanded.

>TRBJ1-1|many|TRBV5-6|12
CASSLLGDEAFF
>TRBJ2-2|NA|TRBV20-1|14
CSAPGGENTGELFF
>TRBJ2-3|many|TRBV7-2|15
CASSQATPSTDTQYF
>TRBJ2-1|many|TRBV20-1|15
CSASSAGAGYNEQFF
>TRBJ1-2|many|TRBV27|18
CASSLSGARPGAGYGYTF
>TRBJ2-3|few|TRBV29-1|11
CSVERGGTQYF
>TRBJ1-1|many|TRBV28|13
CASSPQSLSGTFF
>TRBJ1-1|many|TRBV6-1|14
CASSRPGLYTEAFF
>TRBJ2-7|NA|TRBV7-2|15
CASSLVASVGGEQYF
>TRBJ1-4|many|TRBV12-3/TRBV12-4|15
CASSLAAALNEKLFF
>TRBJ2-2|NA|TRBV5-6|16
CASSFPGQGGTGELFF
>TRBJ2-1|many|TRBV5-1|15
CASSLEGGTFLRANF
>TRBJ2-5|many|TRBV7-9|14
CASSLALGVETQYF
>TRBJ2-1|NA|TRBV5-1|17
CASSLFAGTDTYNEQFF
>TRBJ2-1|many|TRBV20-1|14
CSLPGTSGDNEQFF
>TRBJ2-7|NA|TRBV3-1|15
CASSQGNRAGYEQYF
>TRBJ2-1|many|TRBV4-2|14
CASRSTSSYNEQFF
>TRBJ1-2|NA|TRBV5-1|16
CASGLGGTITLYGYTF
>TRBJ2-7|NA|TRBV7-2|15
CASSLDAGPAYEQYF
>TRBJ2-3|NA|TRBV20-1|13
CSARDAGTDTQYF
>TRBJ1-5|many|TRBV6-5|14
CASSYSWGDQPQHF
>TRBJ2-7|many|TRBV14|14
CASRSGQDSYEQYF
>TRBJ1-2|NA|TRBV12-3/TRBV12-4|13
CASSLGQPYGYTF
>TRBJ2-3|many|TRBV20-1|14
CSAGTSGASDTQYF
>TRBJ2-2|once|TRBV28|15
CASSLSGTSTGELFF
>TRBJ2-3|many|TRBV28|14
CASSGGGPTDTQYF
>TRBJ2-2|NA|TRBV7-2|17
CASSLVAGGAFTGELFF
>TRBJ2-7|many|TRBV12-3/TRBV12-4|16
CASSFSWTGGFGEQYF
>TRBJ1-5|few|TRBV10-3|14
CAISESLGDQPQHF
>TRBJ2-7|few|TRBV15|18
CATSRERGLAGVIYEQYF
>TRBJ2-3|many|TRBV28|18
CASSSHDSREGGVDTQYF
>TRBJ2-3|NA|TRBV6-2/TRBV6-3|15
CASRGVGGFTDTQYF
>TRBJ1-5|few|TRBV12-3/TRBV12-4|14
CASSLDRAGQPQHF
>TRBJ1-1|NA|TRBV7-3|13
CASSPAGWTEAFF
>TRBJ2-1|many|TRBV7-8|15
CASSLRASGGSEQFF
>TRBJ1-1|many|TRBV6-2/TRBV6-3|16
CASSYPGQGRSTEAFF
>TRBJ1-6|many|TRBV5-1|15
CASSLDGAGDSPLHF
>TRBJ1-1|many|TRBV20-1|14
CSASSAGSGAEAFF
>TRBJ2-3|few|TRBV3-1|15
CASSQDGGRADTQYF
>TRBJ2-1|many|TRBV7-8|17
CASSVTVTSGGFNEQFF
>TRBJ2-7|few|TRBV29-1|15
CSPLRDRGRGHEQYF
>TRBJ2-7|NA|TRBV11-3|12
CASSSGFGEQYF
>TRBJ2-1|many|TRBV5-1|15
CASSWRRGAINEQFF
>TRBJ2-1|few|TRBV11-3|17
CASSLDGLAGGGNEQFF
>TRBJ2-2|many|TRBV9|17
CASSVEIGGRNTGELFF
>TRBJ1-2|many|TRBV12-3/TRBV12-4|13
CASTPALYYGYTF
>TRBJ2-3|many|TRBV9|16
CASSISSGGGTDTQYF
>TRBJ2-3|many|TRBV18|14
CASSPSMSTDTQYF
>TRBJ1-2|many|TRBV27|14
CASSWGESDYGYTF
>TRBJ1-6|many|TRBV5-1|16
CASSLDAGGDNSPLHF
>TRBJ2-4|many|TRBV6-5|18
CASSYVKGLRGSVNIQYF
>TRBJ2-1|few|TRBV4-2|16
CASSPTGPSAVNEQFF
>TRBJ1-4|many|TRBV7-6|12
CASSPGREKLFF